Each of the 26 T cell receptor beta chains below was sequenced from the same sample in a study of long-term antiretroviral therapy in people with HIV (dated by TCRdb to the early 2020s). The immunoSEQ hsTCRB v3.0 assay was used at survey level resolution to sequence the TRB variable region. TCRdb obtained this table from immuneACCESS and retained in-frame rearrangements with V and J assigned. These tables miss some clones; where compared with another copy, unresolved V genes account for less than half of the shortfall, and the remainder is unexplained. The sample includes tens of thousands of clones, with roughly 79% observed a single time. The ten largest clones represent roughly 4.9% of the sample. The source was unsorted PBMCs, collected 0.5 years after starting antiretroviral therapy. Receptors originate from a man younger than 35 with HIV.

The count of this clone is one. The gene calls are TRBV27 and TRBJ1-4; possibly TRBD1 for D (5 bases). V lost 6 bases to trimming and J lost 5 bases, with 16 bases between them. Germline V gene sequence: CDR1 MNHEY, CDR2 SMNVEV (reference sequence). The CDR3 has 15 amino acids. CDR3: CASSRSGTENEKLFF. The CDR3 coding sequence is TGTGCCAGCAGCAGGTCGGGGACCGAGAATGAAAAACTGTTTTTT.

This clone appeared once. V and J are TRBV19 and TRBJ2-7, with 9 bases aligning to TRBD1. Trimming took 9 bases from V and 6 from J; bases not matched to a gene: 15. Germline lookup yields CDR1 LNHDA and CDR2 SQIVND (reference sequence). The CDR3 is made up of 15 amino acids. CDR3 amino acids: CASTLSGTGYLEQYF. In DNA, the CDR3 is TGTGCCAGCACATTATCCGGGACAGGGTATCTCGAGCAGTACTTC.

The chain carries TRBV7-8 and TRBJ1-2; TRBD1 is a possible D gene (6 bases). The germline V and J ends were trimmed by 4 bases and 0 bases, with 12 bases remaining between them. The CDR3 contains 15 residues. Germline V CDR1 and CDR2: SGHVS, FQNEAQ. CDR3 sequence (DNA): TGTGCCAGCAGCTCGCCGGACAGAGCTAACTATGGCTACACCTTC. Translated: CASSSPDRANYGYTF.

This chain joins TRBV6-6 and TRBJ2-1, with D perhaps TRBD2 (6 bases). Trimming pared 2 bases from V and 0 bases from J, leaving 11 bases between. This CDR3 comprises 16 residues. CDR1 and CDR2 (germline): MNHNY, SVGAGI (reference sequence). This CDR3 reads CASSYLGLSSYNEQFF. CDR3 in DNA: TGTGCCAGCAGTTACCTGGGACTTAGCTCCTACAATGAGCAGTTCTTC.

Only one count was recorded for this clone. The CDR3 sequence is CASSVGENPGIEPQHF. CDR3 DNA sequence: TGTGCCAGCAGCGTAGGGGAGAATCCAGGTATTGAGCCCCAGCATTTT. The gene calls are TRBV9 and TRBJ1-5; D is uncertain. With 0 bases removed from V and 8 bases from J, the gap between germline ends came to 18 bases. CDR1 is SGDLS and CDR2 is YYNGEE in the germline V gene. The CDR3 sequence is 16 residues long. The whole variable domain, filled in from reference TRBV9 and TRBJ1-5, reads DSGVTQTPKHLITATGQRVTLRCSPRSGDLSVYWYQQSLDQGLQFLIQYYNGEERAKGNILERFSAQQFPDLHSELNLSSLELGDSALYFCASSVGENPGIEPQHFGDGTRLSIL.

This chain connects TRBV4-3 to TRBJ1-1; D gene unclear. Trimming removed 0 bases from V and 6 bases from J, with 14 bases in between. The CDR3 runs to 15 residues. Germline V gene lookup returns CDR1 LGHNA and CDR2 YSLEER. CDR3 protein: CASSQDRGGRAEAFF. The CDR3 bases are TGCGCCAGCAGCCAAGATCGCGGAGGCCGCGCTGAAGCTTTCTTT.

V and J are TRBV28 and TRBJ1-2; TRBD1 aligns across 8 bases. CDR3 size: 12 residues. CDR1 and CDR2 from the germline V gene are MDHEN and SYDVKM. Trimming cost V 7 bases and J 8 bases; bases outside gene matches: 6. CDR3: CASTLDREGYTF. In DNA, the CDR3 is TGTGCCAGCACCTTGGACAGGGAAGGCTACACCTTC.

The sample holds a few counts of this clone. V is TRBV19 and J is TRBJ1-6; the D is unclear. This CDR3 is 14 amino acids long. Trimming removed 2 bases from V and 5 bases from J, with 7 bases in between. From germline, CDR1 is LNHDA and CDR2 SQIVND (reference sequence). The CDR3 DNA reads TGTGCCAGTAGTATACAGCCGGATAATTCACCCCTCCACTTT. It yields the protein CASSIQPDNSPLHF.

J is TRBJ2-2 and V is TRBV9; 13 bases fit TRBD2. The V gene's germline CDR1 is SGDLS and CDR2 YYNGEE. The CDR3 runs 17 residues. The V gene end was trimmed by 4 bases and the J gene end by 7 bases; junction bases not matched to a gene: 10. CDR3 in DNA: TGTGCCAGCAGCCCATCCGGGACTAGCGGGATTGTCGGGGAGCTGTTTTTT. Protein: CASSPSGTSGIVGELFF.

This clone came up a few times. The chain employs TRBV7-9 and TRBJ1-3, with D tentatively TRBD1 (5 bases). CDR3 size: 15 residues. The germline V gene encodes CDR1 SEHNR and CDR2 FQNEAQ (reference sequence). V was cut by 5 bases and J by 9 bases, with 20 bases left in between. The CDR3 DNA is TGTGCCAGCAGCCCAAATGCAGGGTGGACCGCCACCATATATTTT. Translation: CASSPNAGWTATIYF.

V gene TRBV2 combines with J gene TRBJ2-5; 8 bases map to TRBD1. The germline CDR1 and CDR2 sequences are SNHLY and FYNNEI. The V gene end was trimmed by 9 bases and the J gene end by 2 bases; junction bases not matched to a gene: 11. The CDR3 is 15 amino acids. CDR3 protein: CARGSGGLRQETQYF. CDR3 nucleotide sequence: TGTGCCAGGGGCTCAGGGGGCCTGCGGCAAGAGACCCAGTACTTC. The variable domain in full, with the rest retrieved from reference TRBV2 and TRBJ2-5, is EPEVTQTPSHQVTQMGQEVILRCVPISNHLYFYWYRQILGQKVEFLVSFYNNEISEKSEIFDDQFSVERPDGSNFTLKIRSTKLEDSAMYFCARGSGGLRQETQYFGPGTRLLVL.

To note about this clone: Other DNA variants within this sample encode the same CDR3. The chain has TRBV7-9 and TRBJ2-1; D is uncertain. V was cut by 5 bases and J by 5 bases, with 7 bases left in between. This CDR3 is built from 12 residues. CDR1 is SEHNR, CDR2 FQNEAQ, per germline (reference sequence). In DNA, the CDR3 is TGTGCCAGCAGCCCACTCAACAATGAGCAGTTCTTC. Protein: CASSPLNNEQFF.

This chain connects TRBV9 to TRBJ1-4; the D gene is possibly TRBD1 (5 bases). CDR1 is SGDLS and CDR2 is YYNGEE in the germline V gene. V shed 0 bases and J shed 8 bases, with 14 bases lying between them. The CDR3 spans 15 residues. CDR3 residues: CASSVVGALGEKLFF. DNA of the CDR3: TGTGCCAGCAGCGTAGTTGGGGCCTTGGGAGAAAAACTGTTTTTT.

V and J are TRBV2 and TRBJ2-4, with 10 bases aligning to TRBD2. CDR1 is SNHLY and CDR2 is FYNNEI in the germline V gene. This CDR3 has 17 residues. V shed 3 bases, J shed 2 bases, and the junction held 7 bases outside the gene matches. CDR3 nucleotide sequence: TGTGCCAGCAGTGACCTTAGCGGGGGGAGTTCCAAAAACATTCAGTACTTC. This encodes CASSDLSGGSSKNIQYF.

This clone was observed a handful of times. The CDR3 nucleotides are TGCAGCCCCTTCAGCTTGCGGGACGACAACTATGGCTACACCTTC. It yields the protein CSPFSLRDDNYGYTF. The rearrangement links TRBV29-1 to TRBJ1-2; the D gene is possibly TRBD1 (5 bases). The germline V gene has CDR1 SQVTM and CDR2 ANQGSEA. V lost 8 bases and J 2 bases, leaving 21 bases between the germline ends. CDR3 length: 15 amino acids.

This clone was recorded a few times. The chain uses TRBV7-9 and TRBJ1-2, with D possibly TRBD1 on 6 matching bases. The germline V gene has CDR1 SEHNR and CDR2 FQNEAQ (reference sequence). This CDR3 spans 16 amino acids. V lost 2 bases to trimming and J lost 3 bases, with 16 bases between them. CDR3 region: CASSLPPGAAYYGYTF. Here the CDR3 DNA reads TGTGCCAGCAGCTTACCTCCGGGGGCCGCTTACTATGGCTACACCTTC.

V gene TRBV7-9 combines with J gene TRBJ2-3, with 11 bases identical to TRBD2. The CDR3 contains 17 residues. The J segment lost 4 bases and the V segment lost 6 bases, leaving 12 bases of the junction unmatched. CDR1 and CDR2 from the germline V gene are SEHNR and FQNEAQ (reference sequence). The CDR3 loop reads CASSSVIAGGQPDTQYF. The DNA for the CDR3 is TGTGCCAGCAGTTCCGTTATAGCGGGGGGGCAGCCAGATACGCAGTATTTT.

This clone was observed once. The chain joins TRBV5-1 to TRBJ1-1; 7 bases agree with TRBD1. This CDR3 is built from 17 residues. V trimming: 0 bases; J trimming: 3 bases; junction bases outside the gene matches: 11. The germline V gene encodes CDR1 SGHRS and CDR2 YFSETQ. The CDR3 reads CASSLGAPTGKDTEAFF. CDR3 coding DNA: TGCGCCAGCAGCTTGGGAGCCCCGACAGGGAAGGACACTGAAGCTTTCTTT.

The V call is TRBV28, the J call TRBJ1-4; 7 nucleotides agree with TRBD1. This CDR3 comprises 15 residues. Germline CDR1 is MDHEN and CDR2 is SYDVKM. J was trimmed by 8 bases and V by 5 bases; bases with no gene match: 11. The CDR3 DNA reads TGTGCCAGCAGTCGCCCGACAGGGTCGGACGAAAAACTGTTTTTT. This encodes CASSRPTGSDEKLFF.

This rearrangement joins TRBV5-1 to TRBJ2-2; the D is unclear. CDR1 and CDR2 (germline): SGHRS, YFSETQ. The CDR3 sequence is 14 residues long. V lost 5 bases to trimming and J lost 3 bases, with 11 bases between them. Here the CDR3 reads CASSRRVYTGELFF. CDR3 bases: TGCGCCAGCAGTCGAAGGGTATACACCGGGGAGCTGTTTTTT.

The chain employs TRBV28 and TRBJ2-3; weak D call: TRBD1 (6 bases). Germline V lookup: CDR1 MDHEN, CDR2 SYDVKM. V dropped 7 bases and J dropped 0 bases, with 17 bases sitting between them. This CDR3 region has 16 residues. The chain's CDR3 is CASTEGETESTDTQYF. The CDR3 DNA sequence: TGTGCCAGCACCGAGGGGGAGACTGAAAGCACAGATACGCAGTATTTT.

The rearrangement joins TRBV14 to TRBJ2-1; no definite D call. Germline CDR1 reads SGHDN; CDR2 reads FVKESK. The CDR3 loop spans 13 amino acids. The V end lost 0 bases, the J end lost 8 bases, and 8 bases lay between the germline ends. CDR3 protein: CASSQETWDEQFF. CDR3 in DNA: TGTGCCAGCAGCCAAGAGACGTGGGATGAGCAGTTCTTC.

The DNA of the CDR3 is TGTGCCAGCAGCCCTCAATTGAGGGGCAATAACTATGGCTACACCTTC. Translation gives CASSPQLRGNNYGYTF. This rearrangement joins TRBV7-2 to TRBJ1-2; D might be TRBD1 (5 bases). The V end lost 5 bases, the J end lost 1 base, and 17 bases lay between the germline ends. Germline V gene sequence: CDR1 SGHTA, CDR2 FQGNSA. CDR3 size: 16 residues.

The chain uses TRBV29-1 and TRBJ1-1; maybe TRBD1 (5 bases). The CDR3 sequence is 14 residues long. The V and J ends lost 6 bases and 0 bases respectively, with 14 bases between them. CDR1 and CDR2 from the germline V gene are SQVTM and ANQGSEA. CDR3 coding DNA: TGCAGCGTCGCGACAGAACTCATGAACACTGAAGCTTTCTTT. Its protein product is CSVATELMNTEAFF.

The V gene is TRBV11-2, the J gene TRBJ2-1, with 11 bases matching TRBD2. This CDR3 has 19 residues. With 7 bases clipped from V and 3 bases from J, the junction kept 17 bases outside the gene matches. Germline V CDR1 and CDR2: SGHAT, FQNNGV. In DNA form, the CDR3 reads TGTGCCAGCATCCGCAGACTAGCGGGGTCCCTCCTATTCTACAATGAGCAGTTCTTC. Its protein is CASIRRLAGSLLFYNEQFF.

The CDR3 is CASSEPTGRKGGGGQFF. The CDR3 DNA sequence: TGTGCCAGCAGTGAACCCACGGGACGAAAAGGAGGTGGTGGGCAGTTCTTC. This rearrangement joins TRBV2 to TRBJ2-1; either TRBD1 or TRBD2 may supply D (5 bases each). Trimming stripped 2 bases from V and 12 bases from J, with 26 bases between. Looked up from germline, CDR1 is SNHLY and CDR2 is FYNNEI. This CDR3 spans 17 amino acids.